This T cell receptor beta chain was sequenced in a study of human T cells and chemical hapten exposure. This CDR3 is 15 amino acids long. CDR1 and CDR2 from the germline V gene are MDHEN and SYDVKM. The germline V and J ends were trimmed by 5 bases and 1 base, with 14 bases remaining between them. Time point denoted: patch test 1, 2 weeks after DPC sensitization. The treatment denotes: therapeutic diphenylcyclopropenone sensitization with weekly scalp DPC. MiXCR, applied by TCRdb to the RACE reads, yields one record per CDR3 protein. This table has about 380,000 distinct CDR3 sequences, about 4.8% appearing once.

This material consisted of whole blood, taken in connection with sensitization to the hapten diphenylcyclopropenone (DPC). The TCR comes from a woman between 50 and 59 years old with alopecia areata. Some clones in this sample may be carry-over from other donors' samples. The V gene is TRBV28, the J gene TRBJ1-2; a weak D match, TRBD1 (6 bases). CDR3 nucleotides: TGTGCCAGCAGTATCGGGGGCCCCAGTAACTATGGCTACACCTTC. Encoded protein: CASSIGGPSNYGYTF.